These T cell receptor beta chains were read from a single sample in a study of identical twins. TCRdb recomputed calls from the 5' RACE reads with MiXCR, one row per CDR3 protein. The sample shows some 320,000 distinct CDR3 sequences, 9% to 15% of them seen only once. This sample was shared with a second study, whose subject was yellow fever vaccine responses in identical twins.

Sequences were obtained from CD8+ T cells sorted from blood. The receptors stem from a woman between 18 and 29 years old in good health. Each CDR3 is given with its conserved first and last residue. The order of the fields is D gene, V gene, CDR3 length, J gene, clone size, CDR3 DNA, CDR3 protein. D genes are given only for firm matches. A clone size is listed for some rows: how often the clone was seen (once, few, many), or a class if it is expanded.

D: TRBD1; V: TRBV12-5; length: 20; J: TRBJ2-1; size: NA; DNA: TGTGCCTGCAGCCGAACCCGGGACAGAAAAAGAAGGAGCTCCTACAATGAGCAGTTCTTC; CDR3: CACSRTRDRKRRSSYNEQFF
D: NA; V: TRBV15; length: 15; J: TRBJ2-7; size: many; DNA: TGTGCCACCAGCAGAGTTCGGGTGATATCCTACGAGCAGTACTTC; CDR3: CATSRVRVISYEQYF
D: TRBD1; V: TRBV13; length: 16; J: TRBJ2-3; size: few; DNA: TGTGCCAGCAGCTTTGGACAGGGAAGGAGCACAGATACGCAGTATTTT; CDR3: CASSFGQGRSTDTQYF
D: TRBD1; V: TRBV7-9; length: 14; J: TRBJ1-2; size: few; DNA: TGTGCCAGCAGCTTCACAGGGGGCTTCTATGGCTACACCTTC; CDR3: CASSFTGGFYGYTF
D: TRBD2; V: TRBV19; length: 16; J: TRBJ2-1; size: NA; DNA: TGTGCCAGTACCTTAGGCGGGAGCGGTTCCTACAATGAGCAGTTCTTC; CDR3: CASTLGGSGSYNEQFF
D: TRBD1; V: TRBV19; length: 15; J: TRBJ1-2; size: few; DNA: TGTGCCAGTAGACCTTACTCGGGACAGTTAAGCGGCTACACCTTC; CDR3: CASRPYSGQLSGYTF
D: NA; V: TRBV28; length: 15; J: TRBJ2-5; size: NA; DNA: TGTGCCAGCAGTCCCCAAACTGGTATTTGGGAGACCCAGTACTTC; CDR3: CASSPQTGIWETQYF
D: NA; V: TRBV6-2/TRBV6-3; length: 13; J: TRBJ2-1; size: few; DNA: TGTGCCAGCAGTTATTCGCCCGCCAATGAGCAGTTCTTC; CDR3: CASSYSPANEQFF
D: NA; V: TRBV28; length: 15; J: TRBJ2-4; size: few; DNA: TGTGCCAGCAGTTCCATCGACTTAGCCAAAAACATTCAGTACTTC; CDR3: CASSSIDLAKNIQYF
D: TRBD1; V: TRBV7-9; length: 13; J: TRBJ2-7; size: many; DNA: TGTGCCAGCAGCCCGGGACAGACCTACGAGCAGTACTTC; CDR3: CASSPGQTYEQYF
D: NA; V: TRBV7-9; length: 15; J: TRBJ2-4; size: few; DNA: TGTGCCAGCAGCGGAAAGGGACTAGCCAAAAACATTCAGTACTTC; CDR3: CASSGKGLAKNIQYF
D: NA; V: TRBV9; length: 14; J: TRBJ2-2; size: few; DNA: TGTGCCAGCAGCGTAACAGATTACACCGGGGAGCTGTTTTTT; CDR3: CASSVTDYTGELFF
D: TRBD1; V: TRBV9; length: 13; J: TRBJ2-1; size: few; DNA: TGTGCCAGCAGCGTACGAGGGGGCGGTGAGCAGTTCTTC; CDR3: CASSVRGGGEQFF
D: NA; V: TRBV3-1; length: 15; J: TRBJ1-6; size: NA; DNA: TGTGCCAGCAGCCAAGGGGAAGCAGGAGGTTCACCCCTCCACTTT; CDR3: CASSQGEAGGSPLHF
D: TRBD1; V: TRBV5-1; length: 15; J: TRBJ1-1; size: NA; DNA: TGCGCCAGCAGCTTGAAGTCAGGGGGCCGTACTGAAGCTTTCTTT; CDR3: CASSLKSGGRTEAFF
D: TRBD1; V: TRBV4-1; length: 17; J: TRBJ1-1; size: many; DNA: TGCGCCAGCAGCCAGGCAACAGGGGGCGCGGGGAACACTGAAGCTTTCTTT; CDR3: CASSQATGGAGNTEAFF
D: NA; V: TRBV27; length: 16; J: TRBJ2-1; size: NA; DNA: TGTGCCAGCAGTTTATATGCGGCAGGTCCCTACAATGAGCAGTTCTTC; CDR3: CASSLYAAGPYNEQFF
D: NA; V: TRBV9; length: 14; J: TRBJ2-7; size: NA; DNA: TGTGCCAGCAGCGTAGTGAGCAACTCCTACGAGCAGTACTTC; CDR3: CASSVVSNSYEQYF
D: TRBD2; V: TRBV15; length: 15; J: TRBJ2-1; size: NA; DNA: TGTGCCACCAGCAGGGTGGCGGGGGGCACCAATGAGCAGTTCTTC; CDR3: CATSRVAGGTNEQFF
D: NA; V: TRBV21-1; length: 9; J: TRBJ2-7; size: NA; DNA: TGTGCCAGGGGCAATGAGCAGTACTTC; CDR3: CARGNEQYF
D: TRBD2; V: TRBV28; length: 15; J: TRBJ2-1; size: NA; DNA: TGTGCCAGCAGTCCTGTTATCCGGGGGGTCAATGAGCAGTTCTTC; CDR3: CASSPVIRGVNEQFF
D: TRBD2; V: TRBV7-8; length: 14; J: TRBJ2-7; size: many; DNA: TGTGCCAGCAGCTTACCGGGAGGGGACTACGAGCAGTACTTC; CDR3: CASSLPGGDYEQYF
D: NA; V: TRBV27; length: 15; J: TRBJ1-5; size: NA; DNA: TGTGCCAGCCTTCATTTCTCACAGTACAATCAGCCCCAGCATTTT; CDR3: CASLHFSQYNQPQHF
D: NA; V: TRBV20-1; length: 16; J: TRBJ2-4; size: NA; DNA: TGCAGTGCTAGAGACGGAACATCTTTTGAGAAAAACATTCAGTACTTC; CDR3: CSARDGTSFEKNIQYF
D: NA; V: TRBV5-1; length: 14; J: TRBJ2-7; size: few; DNA: TGCGCCAGCAGCTACAGGACAGCAACCTACGAGCAGTACTTC; CDR3: CASSYRTATYEQYF
D: TRBD1; V: TRBV6-5; length: 16; J: TRBJ1-2; size: NA; DNA: TGTGCCAGCAGTTACTTGGCAGGGGGCGCAAGTGATGGCTACACCTTC; CDR3: CASSYLAGGASDGYTF
D: NA; V: TRBV7-6; length: 13; J: TRBJ2-3; size: many; DNA: TGTGCCAGCAGCTTGACAGTAGGAGATACGCAGTATTTT; CDR3: CASSLTVGDTQYF
D: NA; V: TRBV29-1; length: 12; J: TRBJ1-2; size: NA; DNA: TGCAGCGTACCCGGACAGAGGAATGGCTACACCTTC; CDR3: CSVPGQRNGYTF
D: NA; V: TRBV12-3/TRBV12-4; length: 15; J: TRBJ2-6; size: NA; DNA: TGTGCCAGCACTCCCGTTTCGTCTGGGGCCAACGTCCTGACTTTC; CDR3: CASTPVSSGANVLTF
D: TRBD2; V: TRBV10-3; length: 16; J: TRBJ2-1; size: few; DNA: TGTGCCATCAGTGAACCGGGGACTAGCTCCCACAATGAGCAGTTCTTC; CDR3: CAISEPGTSSHNEQFF
D: TRBD2; V: TRBV28; length: 14; J: TRBJ2-1; size: NA; DNA: TGTGCCAGCTCTAGCGGGGGGACGCACAATGAGCAGTTCTTC; CDR3: CASSSGGTHNEQFF
D: NA; V: TRBV4-1; length: 14; J: TRBJ2-1; size: NA; DNA: TGCGCCAGCAGCCGGACCCGGTTAATGAACGAGCAGTTCTTC; CDR3: CASSRTRLMNEQFF
D: NA; V: TRBV7-2; length: 14; J: TRBJ2-1; size: NA; DNA: TGTGCCAGCAGCCCCCCCCCGACATACAATGAGCAGTTCTTC; CDR3: CASSPPPTYNEQFF
D: TRBD2; V: TRBV20-1; length: 14; J: TRBJ2-1; size: few; DNA: TGCAGTGCTCCACGGGGGGACTCCTACAATGAGCAGTTCTTC; CDR3: CSAPRGDSYNEQFF
D: TRBD2; V: TRBV6-5; length: 19; J: TRBJ2-1; size: NA; DNA: TGTGCCAGCAGTTACGAGGGACTAGCGGGGATCCCGGGCTACAATGAGCAGTTCTTC; CDR3: CASSYEGLAGIPGYNEQFF
D: TRBD1; V: TRBV12-5; length: 15; J: TRBJ2-2; size: NA; DNA: TGTGCTAGTGGTCGACAGGGGACGTCCACCGGGGAGCTGTTTTTT; CDR3: CASGRQGTSTGELFF